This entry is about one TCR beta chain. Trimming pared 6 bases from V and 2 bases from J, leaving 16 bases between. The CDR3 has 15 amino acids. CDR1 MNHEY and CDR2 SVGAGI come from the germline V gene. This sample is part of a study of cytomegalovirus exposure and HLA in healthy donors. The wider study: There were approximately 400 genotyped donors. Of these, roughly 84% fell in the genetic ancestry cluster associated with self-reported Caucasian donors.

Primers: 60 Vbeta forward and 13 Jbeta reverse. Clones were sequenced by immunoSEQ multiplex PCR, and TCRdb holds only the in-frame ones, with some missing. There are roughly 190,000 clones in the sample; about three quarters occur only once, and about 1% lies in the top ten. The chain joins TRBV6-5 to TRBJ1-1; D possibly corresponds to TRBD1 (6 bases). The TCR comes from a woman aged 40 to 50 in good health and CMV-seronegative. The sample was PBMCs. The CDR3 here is CASSLQPGANTEAFF. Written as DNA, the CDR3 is TGTGCCAGCAGCTTGCAACCAGGGGCCAACACTGAAGCTTTCTTT.